This T cell receptor beta chain was observed in a study of blood T cell repertoires in COVID-19. Overall study: Some COVID-19 samples were acute and others convalescent; all came from the United States, Italy and Spain. PBMCs, B-cell-depleted T cells, or T cells were the source of the cDNA or gDNA that made up the material.

The germline CDR1 and CDR2 sequences are LNHDA and SQIVND (reference sequence). J was trimmed by 7 bases and V by 1 base; bases with no gene match: 4. CDR3 length: 14 amino acids. Per the authors' pipeline: Researchers report that nucleated cell counts were estimated from reference gene primer amplification. The repertoire was sequenced with immunoSEQ multiplex PCR; TCRdb's copy has only in-frame clones and lacks some. That table is the source of V, J and clone size, and D and trimming were worked out from the DNA. The repertoire holds fewer than 75,000 clones, with 70% to 85% as singletons. This chain links TRBV19 with TRBJ2-3, with 8 positions matching TRBD1. This receptor was identified in a human donor in a cohort sampled during active COVID-19. Sequenced material: peripheral blood. In DNA form, the CDR3 reads TGTGCCAGTAGTATAGGGGACAGGCGCAATACGCAGTATTTT. The encoded protein is CASSIGDRRNTQYF.